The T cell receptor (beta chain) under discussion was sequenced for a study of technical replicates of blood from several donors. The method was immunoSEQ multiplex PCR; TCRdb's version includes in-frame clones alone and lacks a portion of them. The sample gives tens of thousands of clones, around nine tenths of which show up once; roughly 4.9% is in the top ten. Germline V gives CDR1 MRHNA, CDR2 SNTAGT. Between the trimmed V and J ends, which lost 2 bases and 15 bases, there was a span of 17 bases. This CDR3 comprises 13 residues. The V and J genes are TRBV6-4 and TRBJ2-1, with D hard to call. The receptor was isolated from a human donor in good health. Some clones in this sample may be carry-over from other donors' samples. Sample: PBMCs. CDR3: CASSDGFVERMFF. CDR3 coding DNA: TGTGCCAGCAGTGACGGTTTCGTGGAGAGGATGTTCTTC.